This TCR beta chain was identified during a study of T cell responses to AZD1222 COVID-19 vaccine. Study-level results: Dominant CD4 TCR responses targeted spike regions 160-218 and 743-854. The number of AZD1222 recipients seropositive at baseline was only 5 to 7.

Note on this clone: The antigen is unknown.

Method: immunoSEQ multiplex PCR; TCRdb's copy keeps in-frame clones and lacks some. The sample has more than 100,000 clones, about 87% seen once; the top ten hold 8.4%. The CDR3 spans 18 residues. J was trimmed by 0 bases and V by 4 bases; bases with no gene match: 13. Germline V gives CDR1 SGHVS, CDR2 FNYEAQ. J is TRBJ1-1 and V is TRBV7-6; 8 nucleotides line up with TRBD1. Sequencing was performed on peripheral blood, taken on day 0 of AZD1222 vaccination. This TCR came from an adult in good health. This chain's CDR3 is CASSSPNDDRGMNTEAFF. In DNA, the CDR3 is TGTGCCAGCAGCTCTCCAAACGACGACAGGGGTATGAACACTGAAGCTTTCTTT.